This T cell receptor beta chain appears in the sequencing data of a study of cytomegalovirus exposure and HLA in healthy donors. Study in general: In terms of ancestry, the Caucasian-associated cluster contained around 79% of the roughly 400 genotyped donors. Study observations and caveats: Previously analyzed data showed that most TCR beta V segments were productive at a frequency of about 90% or about 30%. The sole available immune exposure information was CMV serostatus.

The PCR had 60 Vbeta and 13 Jbeta primers. Measured with immunoSEQ multiplex PCR; TCRdb has only the in-frame clones, and not every one. The sample shows 150,000 to 200,000 clones, around 80% of them seen only once. This CDR3 is built from 13 residues. V lost 4 bases, J lost 2 bases, and 2 bases stayed unmatched. The germline V gene encodes CDR1 SGDLS and CDR2 YYNGEE. Healthy bone marrow donors made up the donor group. This clone was picked up a small number of times. The antigen is undetermined. The chain is built from TRBV9 and TRBJ2-5, with 7 positions matching TRBD2. Sequencing used PBMCs. The receptor's source is a woman between 50 and 59 years old in good health and CMV-seropositive. CDR3 sequence: CASSWTSQETQYF. The CDR3 DNA reads as TGTGCCAGCAGCTGGACTAGTCAAGAGACCCAGTACTTC.